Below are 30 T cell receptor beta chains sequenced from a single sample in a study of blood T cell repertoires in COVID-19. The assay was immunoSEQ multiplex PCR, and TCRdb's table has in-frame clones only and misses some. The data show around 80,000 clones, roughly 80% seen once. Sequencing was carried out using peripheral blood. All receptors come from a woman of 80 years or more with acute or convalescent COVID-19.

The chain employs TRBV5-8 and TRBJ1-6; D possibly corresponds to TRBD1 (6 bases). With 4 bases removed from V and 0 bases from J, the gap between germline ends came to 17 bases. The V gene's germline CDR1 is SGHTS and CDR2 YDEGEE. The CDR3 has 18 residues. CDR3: CASSPRTALSSYNSPLHF. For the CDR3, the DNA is TGTGCCAGCAGCCCGAGGACAGCCCTTAGCTCCTATAATTCACCCCTCCACTTT.

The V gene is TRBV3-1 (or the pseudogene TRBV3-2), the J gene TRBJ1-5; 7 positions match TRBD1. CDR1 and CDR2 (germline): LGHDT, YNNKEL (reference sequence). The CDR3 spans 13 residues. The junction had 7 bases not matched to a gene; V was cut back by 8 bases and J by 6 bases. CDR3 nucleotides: TGTGCCAGCGGCGGGACAGTAGGTCAGCCCCAGCATTTT. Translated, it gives CASGGTVGQPQHF.

This chain's CDR3 is CASSLGQGQNTEAFF. CDR3 bases: TGTGCCAGCAGCTTAGGACAGGGACAGAACACTGAAGCTTTCTTT. V usage is TRBV7-6 and J usage is TRBJ1-1; the match to TRBD1 covers 7 bases. CDR3 length: 15 residues. The V segment lost 1 base and the J segment 1 base; nucleotides outside the gene matches: 3. Germline lookup yields CDR1 SGHVS and CDR2 FNYEAQ.

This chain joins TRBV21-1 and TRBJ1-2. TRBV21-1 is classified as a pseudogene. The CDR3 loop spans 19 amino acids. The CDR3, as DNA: TGTGCCAGCAGCAAAGTGGGGGGGACTGACCCCCTGATAAACTATGGCTACACCTTC. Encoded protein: CASSKVGGTDPLINYGYTF.

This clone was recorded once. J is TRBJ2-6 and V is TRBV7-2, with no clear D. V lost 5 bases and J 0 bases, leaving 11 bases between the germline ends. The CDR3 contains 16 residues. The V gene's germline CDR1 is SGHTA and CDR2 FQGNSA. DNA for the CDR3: TGTGCCAGCAGCCCCGATAGAATCTCTGGGGCCAACGTCCTGACTTTC. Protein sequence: CASSPDRISGANVLTF.

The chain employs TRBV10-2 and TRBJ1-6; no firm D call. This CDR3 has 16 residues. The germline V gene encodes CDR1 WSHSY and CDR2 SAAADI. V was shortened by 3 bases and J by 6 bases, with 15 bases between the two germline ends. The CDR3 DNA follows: TGCGCCAGCAGTGACCCCGCAGCAGGAGGTAATTCACCCCTCCACTTT. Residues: CASSDPAAGGNSPLHF.

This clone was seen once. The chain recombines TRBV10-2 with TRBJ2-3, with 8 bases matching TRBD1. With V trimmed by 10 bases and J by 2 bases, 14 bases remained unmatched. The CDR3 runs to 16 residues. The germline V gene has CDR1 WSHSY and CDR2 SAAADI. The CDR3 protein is CATITGQGPFTDTQYF. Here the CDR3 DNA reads TGCGCCACCATAACTGGACAGGGCCCCTTCACAGATACGCAGTATTTT.

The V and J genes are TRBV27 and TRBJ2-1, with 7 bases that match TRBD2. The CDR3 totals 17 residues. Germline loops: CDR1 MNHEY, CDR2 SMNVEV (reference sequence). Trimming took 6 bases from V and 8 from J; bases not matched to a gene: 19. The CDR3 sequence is CASRKLPRDRGGHEQFF. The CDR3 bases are TGTGCCAGCAGAAAGCTACCCCGGGACCGGGGAGGGCATGAGCAGTTCTTC.

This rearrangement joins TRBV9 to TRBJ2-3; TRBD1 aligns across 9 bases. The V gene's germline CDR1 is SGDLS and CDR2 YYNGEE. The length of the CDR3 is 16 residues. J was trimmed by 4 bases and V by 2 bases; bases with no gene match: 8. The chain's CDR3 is CASSVSPGQGSDTQYF. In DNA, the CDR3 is TGTGCCAGCAGCGTGTCTCCGGGACAGGGATCAGATACGCAGTATTTT.

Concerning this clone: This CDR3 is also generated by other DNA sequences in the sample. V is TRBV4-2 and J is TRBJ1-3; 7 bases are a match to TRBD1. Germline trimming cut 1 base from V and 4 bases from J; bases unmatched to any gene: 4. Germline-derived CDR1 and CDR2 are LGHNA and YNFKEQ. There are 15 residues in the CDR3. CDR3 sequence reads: CASSQVTGAGNTIYF. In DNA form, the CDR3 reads TGTGCCAGCAGCCAAGTTACAGGGGCCGGAAACACCATATATTTT.

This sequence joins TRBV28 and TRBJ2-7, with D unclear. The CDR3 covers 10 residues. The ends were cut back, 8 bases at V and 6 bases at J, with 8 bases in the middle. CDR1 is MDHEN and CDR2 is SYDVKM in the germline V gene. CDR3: CASERVEQYF. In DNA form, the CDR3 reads TGTGCCAGCGAGCGAGTCGAGCAGTACTTC. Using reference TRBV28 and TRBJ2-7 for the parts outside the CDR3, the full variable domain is DVKVTQSSRYLVKRTGEKVFLECVQDMDHENMFWYRQDPGLGLRLIYFSYDVKMKEKGDIPEGYSVSREKKERFSLILESASTNQTSMYLCASERVEQYFGPGTRLTVT.

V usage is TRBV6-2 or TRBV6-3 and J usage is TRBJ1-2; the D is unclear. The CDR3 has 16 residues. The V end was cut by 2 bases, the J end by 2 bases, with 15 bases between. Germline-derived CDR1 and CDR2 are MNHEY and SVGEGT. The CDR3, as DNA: TGTGCCAGCAGTTACGTTAACCCGGCGGTCAACTATGGCTACACCTTC. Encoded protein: CASSYVNPAVNYGYTF.

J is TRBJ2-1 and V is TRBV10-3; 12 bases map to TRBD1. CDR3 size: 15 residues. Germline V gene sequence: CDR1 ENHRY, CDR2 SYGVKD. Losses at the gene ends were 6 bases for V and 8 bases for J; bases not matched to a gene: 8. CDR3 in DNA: TGTGCCATCAGGTCTGGGACAGGGGGCTTTGATGAGCAGTTCTTC. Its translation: CAIRSGTGGFDEQFF.

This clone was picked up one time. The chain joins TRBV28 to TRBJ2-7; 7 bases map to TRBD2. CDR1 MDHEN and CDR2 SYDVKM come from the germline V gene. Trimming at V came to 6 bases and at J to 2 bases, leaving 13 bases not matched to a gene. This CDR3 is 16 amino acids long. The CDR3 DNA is TGTGCCAGCAGACCTGAGGGAGGGTCCCAAACCTACGAGCAGTACTTC. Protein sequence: CASRPEGGSQTYEQYF.

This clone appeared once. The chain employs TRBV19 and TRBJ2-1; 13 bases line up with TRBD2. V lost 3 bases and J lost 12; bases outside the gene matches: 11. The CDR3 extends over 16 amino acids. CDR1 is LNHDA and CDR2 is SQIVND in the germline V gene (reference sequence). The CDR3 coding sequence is TGTGCCAGTAGTATCAGGACTAGCGGGGGAAAGGGTTGGCAGTTCTTC. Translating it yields CASSIRTSGGKGWQFF. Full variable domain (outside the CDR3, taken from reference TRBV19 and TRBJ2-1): DGGITQSPKYLFRKEGQNVTLSCEQNLNHDAMYWYRQDPGQGLRLIYYSQIVNDFQKGDIAEGYSVSREKKESFPLTVTSAQKNPTAFYLCASSIRTSGGKGWQFFGPGTRLTVL.

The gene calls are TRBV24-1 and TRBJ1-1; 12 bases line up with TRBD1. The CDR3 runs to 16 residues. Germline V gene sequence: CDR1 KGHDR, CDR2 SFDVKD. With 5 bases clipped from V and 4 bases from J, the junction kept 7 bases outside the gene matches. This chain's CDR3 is CATSVTGTGGRTEAFF. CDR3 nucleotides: TGTGCCACCAGTGTCACCGGGACAGGGGGCCGCACTGAAGCTTTCTTT.

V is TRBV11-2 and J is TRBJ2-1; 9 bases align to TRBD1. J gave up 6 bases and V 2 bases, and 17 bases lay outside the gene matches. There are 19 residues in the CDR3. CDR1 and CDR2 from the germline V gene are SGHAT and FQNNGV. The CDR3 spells CASSLRQLRTGEGGNEQFF. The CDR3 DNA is TGTGCCAGCAGCTTACGCCAATTGAGGACAGGGGAGGGTGGCAATGAGCAGTTCTTC.

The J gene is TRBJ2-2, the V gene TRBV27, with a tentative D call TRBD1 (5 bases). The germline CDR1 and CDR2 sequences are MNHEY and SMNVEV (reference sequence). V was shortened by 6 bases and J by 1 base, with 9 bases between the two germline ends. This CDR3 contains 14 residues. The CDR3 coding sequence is TGTGCCAGCAGACAGGAGTTGAACACCGGGGAGCTGTTTTTT. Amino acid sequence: CASRQELNTGELFF.

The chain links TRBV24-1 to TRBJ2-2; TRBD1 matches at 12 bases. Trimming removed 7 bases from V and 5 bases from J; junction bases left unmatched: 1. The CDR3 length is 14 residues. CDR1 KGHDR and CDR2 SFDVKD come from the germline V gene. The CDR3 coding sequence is TGTGCCACCAGGGGACAGGGGGCGACCGGGGAGCTGTTTTTT. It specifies CATRGQGATGELFF.

The CDR3 loop reads CASSLLGRGQNTEAFF. Here the CDR3 DNA reads TGTGCCAGCAGTTTATTGGGCAGGGGGCAGAACACTGAAGCTTTCTTT. The V gene is TRBV28, the J gene TRBJ1-1; 8 bases are shared with TRBD1. CDR1 is MDHEN and CDR2 is SYDVKM in the germline V gene. The CDR3 contains 16 residues. The V segment lost 1 base and the J segment 1 base; nucleotides outside the gene matches: 5.

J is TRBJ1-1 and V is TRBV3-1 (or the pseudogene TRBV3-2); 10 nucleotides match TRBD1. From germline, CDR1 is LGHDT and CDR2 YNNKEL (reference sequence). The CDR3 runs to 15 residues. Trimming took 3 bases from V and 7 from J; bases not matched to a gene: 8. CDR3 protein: CASSQGTGAEGEAFF. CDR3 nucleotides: TGTGCCAGCAGCCAGGGGACAGGGGCTGAAGGTGAAGCTTTCTTT.

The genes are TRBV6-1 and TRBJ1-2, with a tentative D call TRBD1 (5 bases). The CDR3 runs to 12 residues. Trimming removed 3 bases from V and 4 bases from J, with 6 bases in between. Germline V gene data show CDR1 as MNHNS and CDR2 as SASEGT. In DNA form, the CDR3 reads TGTGCCAGCAGTGACGGGGGCTATGGCTACACCTTC. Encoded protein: CASSDGGYGYTF.

The CDR3, as DNA: TGTGCCAGCAGCACAGGGCCGAATGAGCAGTTCTTC. Protein: CASSTGPNEQFF. This chain joins TRBV7-3 and TRBJ2-1; TRBD1 might be the D (6 bases). The CDR3 runs to 12 residues. Germline V gives CDR1 SGHTA, CDR2 FQGTGA. With 5 bases removed from V and 7 bases from J, the gap between germline ends came to 9 bases.

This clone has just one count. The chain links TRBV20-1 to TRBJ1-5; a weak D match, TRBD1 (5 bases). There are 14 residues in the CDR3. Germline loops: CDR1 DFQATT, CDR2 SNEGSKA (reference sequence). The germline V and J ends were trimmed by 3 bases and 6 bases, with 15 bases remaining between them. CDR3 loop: CSASFLGGGQPQHF. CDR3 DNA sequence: TGCAGTGCTAGTTTCTTGGGGGGAGGTCAGCCCCAGCATTTT.

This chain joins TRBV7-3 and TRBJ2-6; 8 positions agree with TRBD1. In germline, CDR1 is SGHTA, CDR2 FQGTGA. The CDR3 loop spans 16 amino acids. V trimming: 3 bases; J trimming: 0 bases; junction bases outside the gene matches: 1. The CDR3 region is CASSFTGGSGANVLTF. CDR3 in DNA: TGTGCCAGCAGCTTTACAGGGGGCTCTGGGGCCAACGTCCTGACTTTC.

CDR3: CASSLGAGYGYTF. CDR3 DNA: TGTGCCAGCAGCTTAGGGGCAGGGTATGGCTACACCTTC. The chain couples TRBV11-2 to TRBJ1-2, with a weak D call TRBD1 (5 bases). Germline V CDR1 and CDR2: SGHAT, FQNNGV. This CDR3 comprises 13 residues. V lost 1 base to trimming and J lost 5 bases, with 8 bases between them.

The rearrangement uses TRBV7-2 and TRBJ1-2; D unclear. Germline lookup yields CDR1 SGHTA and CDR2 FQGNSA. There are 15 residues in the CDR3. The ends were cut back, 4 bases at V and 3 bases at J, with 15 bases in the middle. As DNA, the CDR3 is TGTGCCAGCAGCTATCCAGGAATCATTGACTATGGCTACACCTTC. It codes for CASSYPGIIDYGYTF.

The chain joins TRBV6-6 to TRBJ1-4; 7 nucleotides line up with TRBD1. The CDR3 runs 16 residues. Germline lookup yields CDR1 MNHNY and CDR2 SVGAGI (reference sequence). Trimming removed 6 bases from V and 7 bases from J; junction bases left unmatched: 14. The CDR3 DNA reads TGTGCCAGCAGCTCCCTGGACAGGAAGTATCTTGAAAAACTGTTTTTT. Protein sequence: CASSSLDRKYLEKLFF.

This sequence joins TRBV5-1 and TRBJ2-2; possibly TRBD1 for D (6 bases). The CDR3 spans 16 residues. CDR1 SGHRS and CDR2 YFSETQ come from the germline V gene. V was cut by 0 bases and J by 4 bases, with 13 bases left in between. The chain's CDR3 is CASSLDTGLITGELFF. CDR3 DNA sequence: TGCGCCAGCAGCTTGGATACAGGGTTGATCACCGGGGAGCTGTTTTTT.

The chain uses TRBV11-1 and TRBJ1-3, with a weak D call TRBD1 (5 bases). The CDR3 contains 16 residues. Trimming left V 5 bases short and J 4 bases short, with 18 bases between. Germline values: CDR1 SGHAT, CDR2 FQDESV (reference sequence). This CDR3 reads CASSQNIGVGGNTIYF. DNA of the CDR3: TGTGCCAGCAGCCAAAATATAGGGGTCGGAGGAAACACCATATATTTT.